Detailed here is one TCR beta chain. Its antigen remains unknown. Looked up from germline, CDR1 is MNHNY and CDR2 is SVGAGI (reference sequence). The CDR3 runs 15 residues. V was clipped by 5 bases and J by 1 base; unmatched bases: 4. The source of the sample is a study of human T cells and chemical hapten exposure. Study in general: A 2 cm by 2 cm inner upper arm patch received 2% DPC for sensitization. General study results and limits: Because all patients had alopecia, their immune responses might differ from healthy ones.

TCRdb reprocessed the RACE reads via MiXCR and lists one record per CDR3 protein. Of roughly 190,000 distinct CDR3 sequences in the sample, approximately 20% were seen once. Described time point: patch test 1, 2 weeks after DPC sensitization. Regarding treatment: therapeutic diphenylcyclopropenone sensitization with weekly scalp DPC. The chain has TRBV6-6 and TRBJ1-1; 10 bases are shared with TRBD1. The sequenced sample was whole blood, obtained in connection with sensitization to the hapten diphenylcyclopropenone (DPC). The sequence was collected from a woman aged 45-65 years with alopecia areata. Some clones in this sample may be carry-over from other donors' samples. The CDR3 loop reads CASSRRDRGNTEAFF. CDR3 DNA sequence: TGTGCCAGCAGTCGAAGGGACAGGGGGAACACTGAAGCTTTCTTT.